Included here is one T cell receptor (beta chain) sequence, with context. There is no known antigen for this receptor. Base qualities are not at hand, and no much larger clone is one base apart. The sample is drawn from a study of identical twins' blood T cells (dated by TCRdb to 2012 to 2014). In the study overall: Approximately 52 million Illumina reads were obtained across around 12 libraries, comprising six alpha-chain and six beta-chain libraries. To assess how genetics influences repertoire formation, the study used next-generation sequencing to compare the TCR alpha and beta chain repertoires of three pairs of monozygous twins. The paper as a whole reports these results and caveats: Among the most abundant TCRbeta clonotypes, every donor shared more CDR3 sequences with her own twin than with unrelated donors. Environmental influences could not be excluded as an explanation for twin similarity, since twins were reared together. Independent studies were stated to be required to validate the proposed role of the TCRalpha J segment in MHC recognition during thymic selection. The number of CDR3 clonotypes shared between two donors was mainly determined by the product of the cloneset sizes of the two donors, and no clear deviation from this trend was shown by twins. V gene usage was reported to be markedly more similar within twin pairs than between unrelated donors, even among non-selected out-of-frame TCRbeta clonotypes.

Six healthy women forming three monozygous twin pairs were used as donors. All three twin pairs had been reared together and were thought likely to have met the same infectious agents and vaccines. TCR cDNA libraries were prepared from RNA that was isolated from peripheral blood mononuclear cells. There are 14 amino acids in the CDR3, from cysteine to phenylalanine inclusive. The kept DNA is CDR3 alone, 42 bases in frame from the first base. CDR1 LGHNT and CDR2 FRNRAP were looked up in the germline V gene. The germline V end is reduced by 6 bases and the J end by 8 bases; junction bases left unmatched: 9. The method behind the library was 5' RACE. The sequencing machine was an Illumina Genome Analyzer IIx. To prepare the RNA-based TCR cDNA libraries, a previously described protocol was followed, with several modifications. To prevent cross-contamination, barcodes specific to each sample were added to both ends of every TCR cDNA library during cDNA synthesis and amplification. For the original study's pipeline: Each library contained about 2.2 to 4 million CDR3-containing reads, and somewhere between about 100,000 and nearly 550,000 clonotypes were identified for each individual. Reads carrying improper barcode index combinations were removed, after which the MiTCR software was used to build a cloneset for each library. While assembling CDR3 clonotypes, MiTCR corrected PCR and sequencing errors and either filtered or rescued low-quality reads. Artificial out-of-frame clonotypes were removed by being mapped to in-frame sequences, with one indel in the CDR3 allowed. V and J gene usage similarity between donors was measured as Jensen-Shannon divergence divided by mean entropy. Starting from the raw public reads, TCRdb applied fastp trimming at Q25, assembled clones with MiXCR and retained in-frame beta chains. Every distinct CDR3 protein forms one entry, paired with its most common genes and DNA. None of the V and J calls come from the authors' own analysis; TCRdb made them. This sample lists hundreds of thousands of distinct CDR3 sequences; about 28% were detected once. About 6.1% of the sample goes to the ten largest clones.

This receptor was obtained from a woman aged 18-49 years in good health. The specimen was PBMCs. The sequence joins TRBV12-5 to TRBJ2-1; the central 8 bases match TRBD2. The CDR3 sequence is CASGPGLGSHEQFF. The sequence in DNA is TGTGCTAGTGGACCGGGACTAGGGTCGCATGAGCAGTTCTTC.